The text below deals with one T cell receptor beta chain. Original processing methods: Reference gene primer amplification gave nucleated cell count estimates. Clones were sequenced by immunoSEQ multiplex PCR, and TCRdb holds only the in-frame ones, with some missing. V, J and clone size were drawn from that table, and D and trimming were deduced from the DNA. The sample has under 75,000 clones; around 86% are singletons. These data come from a study of blood T cell repertoires in COVID-19. Per the germline V gene, CDR1 is MNHEY and CDR2 is SVGEGT. V was clipped by 2 bases and J by 1 base; unmatched bases: 8. The CDR3 loop spans 18 amino acids.

The sequenced sample consisted of peripheral blood. This TCR was recovered from a woman aged 80 or over with active or convalescent COVID-19. J is TRBJ1-5 and V is TRBV6-2 or TRBV6-3, with 10 bases identical to TRBD1. Here the CDR3 DNA reads TGTGCCAGCAGTTACGAAAGGGACAGGGGTAGGAGCAATCAGCCCCAGCATTTT. Residues: CASSYERDRGRSNQPQHF.